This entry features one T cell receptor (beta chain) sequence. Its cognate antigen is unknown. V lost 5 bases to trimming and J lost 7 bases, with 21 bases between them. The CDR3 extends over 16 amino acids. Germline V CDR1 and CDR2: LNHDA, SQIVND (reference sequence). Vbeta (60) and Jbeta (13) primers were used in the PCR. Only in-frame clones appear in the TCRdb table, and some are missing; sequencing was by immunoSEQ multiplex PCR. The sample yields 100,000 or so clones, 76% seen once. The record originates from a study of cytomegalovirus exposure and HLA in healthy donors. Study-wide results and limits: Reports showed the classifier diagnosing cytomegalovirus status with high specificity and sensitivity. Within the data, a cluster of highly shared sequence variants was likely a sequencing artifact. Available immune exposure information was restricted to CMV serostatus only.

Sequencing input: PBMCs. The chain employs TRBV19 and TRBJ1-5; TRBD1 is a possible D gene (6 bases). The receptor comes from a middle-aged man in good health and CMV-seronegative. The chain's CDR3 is CASSPSHGGAGQPQHF. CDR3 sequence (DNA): TGTGCCAGTAGTCCCTCCCATGGGGGCGCAGGGCAGCCCCAGCATTTT. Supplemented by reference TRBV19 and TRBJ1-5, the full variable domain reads DGGITQSPKYLFRKEGQNVTLSCEQNLNHDAMYWYRQDPGQGLRLIYYSQIVNDFQKGDIAEGYSVSREKKESFPLTVTSAQKNPTAFYLCASSPSHGGAGQPQHFGDGTRLSIL.